A single sample is the source of the 28 T cell receptor beta chains below, sequenced in a study of blood T cell repertoires in COVID-19. The method was immunoSEQ multiplex PCR; TCRdb's version includes in-frame clones alone and lacks a portion of them. The sample carries some 200,000 clones, 75% to 90% recorded once. The sample taken for sequencing was PBMCs or T cells enriched from blood (not recorded which). The receptors shown here come from a man between 35 and 55 years old who had recovered from COVID-19.

The rearrangement joins TRBV3-1 (or the pseudogene TRBV3-2) to TRBJ1-2, with TRBD1 matching over 8 bases. V was pared by 0 bases and J by 4 bases, with 4 bases of the junction left unmatched. This CDR3 has 15 amino acids. Looked up from germline, CDR1 is LGHDT and CDR2 is YNNKEL (reference sequence). The CDR3 reads CASSQDWQGAYGYTF. The CDR3 DNA reads TGTGCCAGCAGCCAAGATTGGCAGGGGGCCTATGGCTACACCTTC.

This chain connects TRBV15 to TRBJ2-1; TRBD2 matches 11 bases. In germline, CDR1 is LNHNV, CDR2 YYDKDF (reference sequence). V lost 5 bases to trimming and J lost 10 bases; unmatched junction nucleotides: 7. The CDR3 length is 14 residues. The CDR3 DNA follows: TGTGCCACCAGCCCTCTAGCGGGGGGTGGGGAGCAGTTCTTC. Protein product: CATSPLAGGGEQFF.

The chain joins TRBV14 to TRBJ1-1, with D tentatively TRBD1 (5 bases). Germline V gives CDR1 SGHDN, CDR2 FVKESK. CDR3 length: 16 residues. V was shortened by 0 bases and J by 4 bases, with 15 bases between the two germline ends. Here the CDR3 reads CASSQDFSGDRTEAFF. CDR3 bases: TGTGCCAGCAGCCAAGATTTCTCGGGGGATCGCACTGAAGCTTTCTTT. Complete variable domain (other parts from reference TRBV14 and TRBJ1-1): EAGVTQFPSHSVIEKGQTVTLRCDPISGHDNLYWYRRVMGKEIKFLLHFVKESKQDESGMPNNRFLAERTGGTYSTLKVQPAELEDSGVYFCASSQDFSGDRTEAFFGQGTRLTVV.

V and J are TRBV7-9 and TRBJ1-2; D is possibly TRBD1 (6 bases). Germline assignment: CDR1 SEHNR and CDR2 FQNEAQ (reference sequence). The CDR3 extends over 15 amino acids. The V end lost 5 bases, the J end lost 7 bases, and 20 bases lay between the germline ends. The CDR3 DNA reads as TGTGCCAGCAGCGTAGAAGGCAGGGGCTCCCCTGGCTACACCTTC. It yields the protein CASSVEGRGSPGYTF.

This chain joins TRBV12-3 or TRBV12-4 and TRBJ2-2; D call uncertain. The CDR3 contains 12 residues. Trimming took 5 bases from V and 5 from J, leaving 6 bases between them. The DNA of the CDR3 is TGTGCCAGCAGTCCTAGGACCGGGGAGCTGTTTTTT. This translates into CASSPRTGELFF.

The genes are TRBV9 and TRBJ1-2, with D hard to call. V lost 1 base and J lost 3, with 16 bases in between. The CDR3 sequence is 16 residues long. Germline assignment: CDR1 SGDLS and CDR2 YYNGEE. The CDR3, as DNA: TGTGCCAGCAGCGTACGGCCTTCGGGTAGTCACTATGGCTACACCTTC. Translation gives CASSVRPSGSHYGYTF.

The V call is TRBV7-3, the J call TRBJ2-1; 8 bases are shared with TRBD1. CDR1 and CDR2 (germline): SGHTA, FQGTGA. This CDR3 comprises 14 residues. The trim removed 8 bases at V and 9 bases at J, leaving 12 bases unmatched. CDR3 amino acids: CASQLDREIGEQFF. In DNA, the CDR3 is TGTGCCAGCCAATTGGACAGGGAAATTGGTGAGCAGTTCTTC. The variable domain in full, completed from reference TRBV7-3 and TRBJ2-1, reads GAGVSQTPSNKVTEKGKYVELRCDPISGHTALYWYRQSLGQGPEFLIYFQGTGAADDSGLPNDRFFAVRPEGSVSTLKIQRTERGDSAVYLCASQLDREIGEQFFGPGTRLTVL.

This clone has only a few counts. The genes are TRBV4-2 and TRBJ2-1; 13 bases agree with TRBD2. Germline CDR1 reads LGHNA; CDR2 reads YNFKEQ. CDR3 length: 16 amino acids. Losses at the gene ends were 4 bases for V and 4 bases for J; bases not matched to a gene: 4. Written as DNA, the CDR3 is TGTGCCAGCAGCCCACGACTAGCGGGAGGTTACAATGAGCAGTTCTTC. This translates into CASSPRLAGGYNEQFF.

The genes are TRBV7-9 and TRBJ2-3, with TRBD2 identical over 8 bases. Per germline, CDR1 SEHNR and CDR2 FQNEAQ (reference sequence). This CDR3 comprises 17 residues. The V segment lost 3 bases and the J segment 1 base; nucleotides outside the gene matches: 9. The CDR3 protein is CASSFHILAEGTDTQYF. DNA of the CDR3: TGTGCCAGCAGCTTCCACATACTAGCGGAAGGCACAGATACGCAGTATTTT.

J is TRBJ1-6 and V is TRBV5-4; D not resolved. CDR3 length: 15 residues. Germline CDR1 SGHNT, CDR2 YYREEE (reference sequence). V was clipped by 5 bases and J by 7 bases, with 16 bases between them. CDR3 sequence: CASSSGEFWNSPLHF. CDR3 nucleotides: TGTGCCAGCAGTTCCGGGGAGTTTTGGAATTCACCCCTCCACTTT.

The J gene is TRBJ2-1, the V gene TRBV24-1; D may be TRBD1 (6 bases). The CDR3 is made up of 15 amino acids. V lost 10 bases to trimming and J lost 0 bases, with 15 bases between them. Germline lookup yields CDR1 KGHDR and CDR2 SFDVKD. CDR3 in DNA: TGTGCCACGTCGTCAGGGGAGAGCTCCTACAATGAGCAGTTCTTC. This translates into CATSSGESSYNEQFF.

The V and J genes are TRBV9 and TRBJ2-5; D gene uncertain. The CDR3 consists of 13 residues. V was clipped by 0 bases and J by 5 bases, with 8 bases between them. Germline-derived CDR1 and CDR2 are SGDLS and YYNGEE. CDR3 in DNA: TGTGCCAGCAGCGTAGTATCCAGGGAGACCCAGTACTTC. It is translated as CASSVVSRETQYF.

This clone showed up just once. The chain carries TRBV2 and TRBJ2-1; TRBD2 matches 13 bases. This CDR3 has 14 amino acids. The J segment lost 13 bases and the V segment lost 1 base, leaving 4 bases of the junction unmatched. Germline loops: CDR1 SNHLY, CDR2 FYNNEI. The CDR3 reads CASSEVRTSGGQFF. CDR3 in DNA: TGTGCCAGCAGTGAAGTGCGGACTAGCGGGGGACAGTTCTTC.

Only one count was recorded for this clone. The V call is TRBV18, the J call TRBJ2-1; a possible D gene is TRBD2 (6 bases). This CDR3 is 12 amino acids long. V lost 6 bases, J lost 6 bases, and 9 bases lay in between. Germline V gene sequence: CDR1 KGHSH, CDR2 LQKENI. CDR3 sequence: CASSLSGNEQFF. CDR3 bases: TGTGCCAGCTCCCTTAGCGGCAATGAGCAGTTCTTC.

The chain couples TRBV3-1 (or the pseudogene TRBV3-2) to TRBJ1-2; D is ambiguous. The CDR3 totals 15 residues. The V end lost 1 base, the J end lost 1 base, and 10 bases lay between the germline ends. Germline loops: CDR1 LGHDT, CDR2 YNNKEL (reference sequence). This CDR3 is CASSQAGMDNYGYTF. The CDR3 DNA is TGTGCCAGCAGCCAAGCGGGGATGGATAACTATGGCTACACCTTC.

CDR3 in amino acids: CASRILLTDTQYF. CDR3 in DNA: TGTGCCAGCAGAATACTCCTCACAGATACGCAGTATTTT. This chain connects TRBV5-5 to TRBJ2-3, with D unresolved. Trimming shortened V by 5 bases and J by 2 bases, and 9 bases separated the two germline ends. CDR1 and CDR2 from the germline V gene are SGHKS and YYEKEE (reference sequence). The CDR3 runs to 13 residues.

This clone was seen ten or more times. The CDR3 nucleotides are TGTGCCAGCAGTTCCGGGACAGGGAACACCGGGGAGCTGTTTTTT. Translation: CASSSGTGNTGELFF. V and J are TRBV5-4 and TRBJ2-2, with 8 bases fitting TRBD1. CDR1 and CDR2 (germline): SGHNT, YYREEE (reference sequence). Losses at the gene ends were 5 bases for V and 1 base for J; bases not matched to a gene: 4. The CDR3 is 15 amino acids.

The sample holds one count of this clone. The J gene is TRBJ1-2, the V gene TRBV15; possibly TRBD1 for D (6 bases). The CDR3 has 15 residues. V gave up 0 bases and J gave up 7 bases, with 15 bases separating them. Germline values: CDR1 LNHNV, CDR2 YYDKDF (reference sequence). In DNA form, the CDR3 reads TGTGCCACCAGCAGAGATAACAGGGAAAGAGGTGGCTACACCTTC. This translates into CATSRDNRERGGYTF.

V usage is TRBV12-3 or TRBV12-4 and J usage is TRBJ2-1; D remains ambiguous. V gave up 8 bases and J gave up 10 bases, with 12 bases separating them. The CDR3 has 11 residues. CDR3 bases: TGTGCCAGCTCCCTTGGGCTAGAGCAGTTCTTC. Translation: CASSLGLEQFF.

V usage is TRBV19 and J usage is TRBJ1-5; D is possibly TRBD1 (6 bases). Trimming stripped 6 bases from V and 4 bases from J, with 10 bases between. The CDR3 extends over 13 amino acids. CDR1 is LNHDA and CDR2 is SQIVND in the germline V gene (reference sequence). The CDR3 sequence is CASSQGWNQPQHF. The CDR3 DNA is TGTGCCAGTAGCCAGGGGTGGAATCAGCCCCAGCATTTT.

This clone was seen only once. The same CDR3 arises from other DNA sequences in this sample as well. V is TRBV29-1 and J is TRBJ1-1; D is possibly TRBD1 (5 bases). The CDR3 loop spans 12 amino acids. CDR1 is SQVTM and CDR2 is ANQGSEA in the germline V gene. The ends were cut back, 4 bases at V and 1 base at J, with 7 bases in the middle. CDR3 nucleotides: TGCAGCGTTGGAAGGGGGAACACTGAAGCTTTCTTT. Amino acids: CSVGRGNTEAFF.

The chain is built from TRBV2 and TRBJ2-3; 9 bases line up with TRBD2. CDR3 length: 17 amino acids. J gave up 0 bases and V 6 bases, and 10 bases lay outside the gene matches. Per germline, CDR1 SNHLY and CDR2 FYNNEI. The CDR3 DNA reads TGTGCCAGCAGGAAGGCTAGCGGGGCGGGAAGCACAGATACGCAGTATTTT. Protein sequence: CASRKASGAGSTDTQYF.

This clone was seen just once. The chain couples TRBV29-1 to TRBJ1-1; 12 positions match TRBD1. The CDR3 loop spans 15 amino acids. Germline V gene lookup returns CDR1 SQVTM and CDR2 ANQGSEA. Losses at the gene ends were 3 bases for V and 6 bases for J; bases not matched to a gene: 8. The CDR3 DNA follows: TGCAGCGTTGATAGAACCGGGACAGGGGGCTCTGAAGCTTTCTTT. The encoded protein is CSVDRTGTGGSEAFF.

The chain recombines TRBV18 with TRBJ1-1; possible D gene TRBD1, 6 bases. The CDR3 extends over 14 amino acids. V lost 4 bases and J lost 1, with 10 bases in between. CDR1 is KGHSH and CDR2 is LQKENI in the germline V gene. Written as DNA, the CDR3 is TGTGCCAGCTCACGACAGGCGACGAACACTGAAGCTTTCTTT. Protein: CASSRQATNTEAFF.

The rearrangement uses TRBV6-5 and TRBJ2-1, with TRBD1 as a possible D gene (6 bases). Trimming shortened V by 6 bases and J by 3 bases, and 12 bases separated the two germline ends. Germline V gives CDR1 MNHEY, CDR2 SVGAGI. This CDR3 region has 14 residues. The chain's CDR3 is CASRGDTNYNEQFF. The DNA for the CDR3 is TGTGCCAGCAGGGGGGACACCAACTACAATGAGCAGTTCTTC.

This clone has more than one count but fewer than ten. The CDR3 DNA sequence: TGTGCCAGCAGCCCCCAGGCAGGATCTAACTATGGCTACACCTTC. The encoded protein is CASSPQAGSNYGYTF. This chain connects TRBV7-3 to TRBJ1-2; D remains unclear. V lost 5 bases and J lost 0, with 13 bases in between. This CDR3 has 15 residues. Germline V gives CDR1 SGHTA, CDR2 FQGTGA.

This clone was recorded a few times. The CDR3 loop reads CASSQEWAGLAGTHEQFF. DNA for the CDR3: TGCGCCAGCAGCCAAGAATGGGCAGGACTAGCGGGGACGCATGAGCAGTTCTTC. V is TRBV4-1 and J is TRBJ2-1, with 12 bases that match TRBD2. The CDR3 spans 18 residues. In germline, CDR1 is MGHRA, CDR2 YSYEKL. Germline trimming cut 0 bases from V and 8 bases from J; bases unmatched to any gene: 11.

CDR3 sequence reads: CASSSASGYEQYF. CDR3 coding DNA: TGTGCCAGCAGCTCGGCTAGCGGGTACGAGCAGTACTTC. The rearrangement joins TRBV7-3 to TRBJ2-7, with 8 bases matching TRBD2. The CDR3 length is 13 residues. V shed 4 bases, J shed 4 bases, and the junction held 3 bases outside the gene matches. Germline lookup yields CDR1 SGHTA and CDR2 FQGTGA.